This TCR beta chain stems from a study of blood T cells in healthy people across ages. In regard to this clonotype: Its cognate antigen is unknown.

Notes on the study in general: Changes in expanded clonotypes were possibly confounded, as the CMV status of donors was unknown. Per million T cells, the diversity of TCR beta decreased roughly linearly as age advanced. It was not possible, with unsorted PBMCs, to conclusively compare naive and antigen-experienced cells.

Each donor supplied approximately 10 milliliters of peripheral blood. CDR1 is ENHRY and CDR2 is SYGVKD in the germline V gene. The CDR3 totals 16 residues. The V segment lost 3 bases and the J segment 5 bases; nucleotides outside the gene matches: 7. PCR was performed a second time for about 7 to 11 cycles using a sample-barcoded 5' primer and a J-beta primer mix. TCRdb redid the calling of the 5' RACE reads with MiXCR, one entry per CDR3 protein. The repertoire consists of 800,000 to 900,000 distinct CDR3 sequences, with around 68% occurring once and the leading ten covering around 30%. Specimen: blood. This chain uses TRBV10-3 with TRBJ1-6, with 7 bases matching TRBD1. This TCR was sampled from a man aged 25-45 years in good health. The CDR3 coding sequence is TGTGCCATCAGTGATAATCCGGGACAGCATAATTCACCCCTCCACTTT. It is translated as CAISDNPGQHNSPLHF.